This T cell receptor (beta chain) was sequenced during a study of blood T cell repertoires in COVID-19. The wider study: Both acute and convalescent COVID-19 samples were obtained from the United States, Italy and Spain. T cells, B-cell-depleted T cells, or PBMCs supplied cDNA or gDNA.

Those enrolled, adults aged roughly 18 to 89 years, came from about two dozen US areas. The CDR3 is 11 amino acids. CDR1 and CDR2 (germline): SNHLY, FYNNEI. V lost 5 bases and J 8 bases, leaving 7 bases between the germline ends. The repertoire was sequenced with immunoSEQ multiplex PCR; TCRdb's copy has only in-frame clones and lacks some. This table holds about 320,000 clones, approximately 91% found once. This clone was recorded a few times. Sequencing was performed on PBMCs or T cells enriched from blood (not recorded which). The receptor was derived from a woman aged 25 to 45 who had been exposed to COVID-19. This sequence joins TRBV2 and TRBJ2-4; D uncertain. CDR3 nucleotides: TGTGCCAGCAGTCCTGAGGACATTCAGTACTTC. The encoded protein is CASSPEDIQYF.